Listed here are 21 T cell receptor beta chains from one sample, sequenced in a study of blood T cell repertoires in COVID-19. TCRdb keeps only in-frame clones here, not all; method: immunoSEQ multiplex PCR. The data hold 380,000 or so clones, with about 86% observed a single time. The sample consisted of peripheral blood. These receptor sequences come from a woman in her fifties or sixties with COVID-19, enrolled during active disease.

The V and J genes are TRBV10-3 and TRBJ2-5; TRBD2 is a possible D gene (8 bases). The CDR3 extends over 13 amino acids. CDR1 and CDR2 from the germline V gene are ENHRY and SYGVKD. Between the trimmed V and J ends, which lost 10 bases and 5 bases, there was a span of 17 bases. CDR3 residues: CATGGGGRETQYF. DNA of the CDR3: TGTGCCACCGGAGGGGGCGGGAGGGAGACCCAGTACTTC.

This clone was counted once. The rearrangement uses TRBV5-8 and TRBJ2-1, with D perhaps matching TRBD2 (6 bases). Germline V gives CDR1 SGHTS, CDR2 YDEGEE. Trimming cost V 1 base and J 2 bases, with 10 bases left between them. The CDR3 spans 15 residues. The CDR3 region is CASSLYSGPYNEQFF. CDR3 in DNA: TGTGCCAGCAGCTTGTATAGCGGACCCTACAATGAGCAGTTCTTC.

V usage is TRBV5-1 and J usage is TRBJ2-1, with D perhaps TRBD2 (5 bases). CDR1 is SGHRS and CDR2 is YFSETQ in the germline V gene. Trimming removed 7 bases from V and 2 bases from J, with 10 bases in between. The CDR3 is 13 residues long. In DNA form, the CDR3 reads TGCGCCAGCGGAGGCGTGACCTACAATGAGCAGTTCTTC. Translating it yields CASGGVTYNEQFF.

The CDR3 is CASSPAGQTYEQYF. Written as DNA, the CDR3 is TGCGCCAGCAGCCCCGCGGGACAGACCTACGAGCAGTACTTC. The gene calls are TRBV5-1 and TRBJ2-7; perhaps TRBD1 as D (7 bases). CDR1 and CDR2 from the germline V gene are SGHRS and YFSETQ. Trimming cost V 4 bases and J 2 bases, with 13 bases left between them. This CDR3 contains 14 residues.

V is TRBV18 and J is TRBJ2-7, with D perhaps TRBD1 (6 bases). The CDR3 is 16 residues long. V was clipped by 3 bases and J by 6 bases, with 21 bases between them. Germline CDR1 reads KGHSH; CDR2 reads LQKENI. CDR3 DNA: TGTGCCAGCTCACCCCCGGGACACCCGCGGATGGGCGAGCAGTACTTC. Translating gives CASSPPGHPRMGEQYF. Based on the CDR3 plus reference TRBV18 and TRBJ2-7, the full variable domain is NAGVMQNPRHLVRRRGQEARLRCSPMKGHSHVYWYRQLPEEGLKFMVYLQKENIIDESGMPKERFSAEFPKEGPSILRIQQVVRGDSAAYFCASSPPGHPRMGEQYFGPGTRLTVT.

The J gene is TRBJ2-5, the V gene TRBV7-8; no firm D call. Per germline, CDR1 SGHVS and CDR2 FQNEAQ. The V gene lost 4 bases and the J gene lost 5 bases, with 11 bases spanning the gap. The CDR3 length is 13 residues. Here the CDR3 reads CASSSGYGETQYF. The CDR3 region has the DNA TGTGCCAGCAGCTCCGGGTACGGGGAGACCCAGTACTTC.

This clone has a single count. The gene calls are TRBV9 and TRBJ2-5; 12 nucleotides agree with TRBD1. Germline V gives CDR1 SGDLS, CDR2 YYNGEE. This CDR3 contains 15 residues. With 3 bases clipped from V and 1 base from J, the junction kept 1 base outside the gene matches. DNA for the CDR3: TGTGCCAGCAGCGAGGGACAGGGGGCCCAAGAGACCCAGTACTTC. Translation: CASSEGQGAQETQYF. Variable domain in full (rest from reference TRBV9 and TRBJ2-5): DSGVTQTPKHLITATGQRVTLRCSPRSGDLSVYWYQQSLDQGLQFLIQYYNGEERAKGNILERFSAQQFPDLHSELNLSSLELGDSALYFCASSEGQGAQETQYFGPGTRLLVL.

In DNA form, the CDR3 reads TGCGCCAGCAGCTTGATTGCGGTGACAGAAGAGACCCAGTACTTC. Translated, it gives CASSLIAVTEETQYF. This chain joins TRBV5-1 and TRBJ2-5, with TRBD1 as a possible D gene (5 bases). V dropped 1 base and J dropped 3 bases, with 13 bases sitting between them. The CDR3 extends over 15 amino acids. Looked up from germline, CDR1 is SGHRS and CDR2 is YFSETQ.

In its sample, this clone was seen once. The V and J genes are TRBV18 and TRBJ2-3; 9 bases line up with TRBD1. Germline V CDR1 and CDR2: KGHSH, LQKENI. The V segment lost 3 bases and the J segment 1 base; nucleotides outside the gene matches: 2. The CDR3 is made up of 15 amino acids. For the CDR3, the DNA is TGTGCCAGCTCACCGGACAGGGGACGCACAGATACGCAGTATTTT. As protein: CASSPDRGRTDTQYF.

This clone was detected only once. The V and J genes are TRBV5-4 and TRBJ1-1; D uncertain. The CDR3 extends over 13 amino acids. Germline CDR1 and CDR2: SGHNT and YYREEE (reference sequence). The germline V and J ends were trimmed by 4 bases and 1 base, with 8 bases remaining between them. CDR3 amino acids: CASSPTENTEAFF. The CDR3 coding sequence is TGTGCCAGCAGCCCTACTGAGAACACTGAAGCTTTCTTT.

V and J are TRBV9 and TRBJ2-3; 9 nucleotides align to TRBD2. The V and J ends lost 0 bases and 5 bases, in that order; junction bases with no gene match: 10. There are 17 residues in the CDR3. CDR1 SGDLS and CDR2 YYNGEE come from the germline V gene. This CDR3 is CASSVGLAGVQGDTQYF. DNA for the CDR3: TGTGCCAGCAGCGTAGGTTTAGCGGGGGTCCAGGGAGATACGCAGTATTTT.

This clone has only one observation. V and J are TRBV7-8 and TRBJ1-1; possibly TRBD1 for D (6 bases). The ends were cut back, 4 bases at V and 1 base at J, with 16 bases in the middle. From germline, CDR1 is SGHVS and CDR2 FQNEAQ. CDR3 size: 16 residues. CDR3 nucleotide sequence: TGTGCCAGCAGCTCCACGGGGGGCTTCGCGAACACTGAAGCTTTCTTT. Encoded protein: CASSSTGGFANTEAFF.

The CDR3 DNA follows: TGTGCCAGCAGCCAAGAATGGACAGGGTTCGATTATGGCTACACCTTC. It is translated as CASSQEWTGFDYGYTF. The chain is built from TRBV3-1 (or the pseudogene TRBV3-2) and TRBJ1-2, with 8 bases lining up with TRBD1. The germline CDR1 and CDR2 sequences are LGHDT and YNNKEL (reference sequence). V shed 0 bases and J 5 bases; nucleotides not matched to a gene: 8. The CDR3 spans 16 residues.

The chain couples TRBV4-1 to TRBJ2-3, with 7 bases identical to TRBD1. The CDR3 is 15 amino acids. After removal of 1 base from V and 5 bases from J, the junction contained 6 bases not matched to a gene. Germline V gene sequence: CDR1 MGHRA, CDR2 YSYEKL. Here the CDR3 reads CASSQGGTVIDTQYF. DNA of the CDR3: TGCGCCAGCAGCCAAGGGGGGACAGTTATAGATACGCAGTATTTT.

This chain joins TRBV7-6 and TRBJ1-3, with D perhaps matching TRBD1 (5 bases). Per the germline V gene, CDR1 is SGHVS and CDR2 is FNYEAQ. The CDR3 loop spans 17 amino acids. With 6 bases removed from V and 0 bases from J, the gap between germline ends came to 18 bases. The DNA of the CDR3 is TGTGCCAGCAGTGGGGGGGGAGACACCGGCTCTGGAAACACCATATATTTT. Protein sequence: CASSGGGDTGSGNTIYF.

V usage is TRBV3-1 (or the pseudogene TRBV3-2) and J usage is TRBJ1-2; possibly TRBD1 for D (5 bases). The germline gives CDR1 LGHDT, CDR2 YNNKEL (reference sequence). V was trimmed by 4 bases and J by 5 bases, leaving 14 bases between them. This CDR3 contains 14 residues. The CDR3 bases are TGTGCCAGCAGCCCTTCCCCGGGGGTTTATGGCTACACCTTC. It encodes CASSPSPGVYGYTF.

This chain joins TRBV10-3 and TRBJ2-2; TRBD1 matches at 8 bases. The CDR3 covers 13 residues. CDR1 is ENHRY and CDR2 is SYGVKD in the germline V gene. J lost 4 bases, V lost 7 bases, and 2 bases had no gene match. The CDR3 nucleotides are TGTGCCATCAAGACAGGGGTCACCGGGGAGCTGTTTTTT. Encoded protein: CAIKTGVTGELFF.

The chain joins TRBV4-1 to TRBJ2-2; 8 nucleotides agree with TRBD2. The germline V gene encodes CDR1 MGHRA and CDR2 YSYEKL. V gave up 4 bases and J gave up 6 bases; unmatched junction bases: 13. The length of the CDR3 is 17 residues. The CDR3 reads CASSLFAGTRGPGELFF. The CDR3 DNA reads TGCGCCAGCAGCCTTTTTGCCGGGACTAGGGGCCCCGGGGAGCTGTTTTTT.

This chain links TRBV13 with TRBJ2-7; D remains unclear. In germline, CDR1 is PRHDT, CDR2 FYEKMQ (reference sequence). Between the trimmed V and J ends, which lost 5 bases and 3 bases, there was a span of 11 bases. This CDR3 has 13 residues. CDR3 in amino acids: CASSLRDVYEQYF. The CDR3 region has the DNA TGTGCCAGCAGCCTAAGAGATGTCTACGAGCAGTACTTC. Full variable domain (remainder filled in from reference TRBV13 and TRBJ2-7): AAGVIQSPRHLIKEKRETATLKCYPIPRHDTVYWYQQGPGQDPQFLISFYEKMQSDKGSIPDRFSAQQFSDYHSELNMSSLELGDSALYFCASSLRDVYEQYFGPGTRLTVT.

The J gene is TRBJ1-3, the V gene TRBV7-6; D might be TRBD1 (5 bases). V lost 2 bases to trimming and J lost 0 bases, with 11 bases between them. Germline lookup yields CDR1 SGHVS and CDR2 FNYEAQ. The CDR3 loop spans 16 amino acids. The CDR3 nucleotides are TGTGCCAGCAGCTTATTCGCAGGGCTCTCTGGAAACACCATATATTTT. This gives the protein CASSLFAGLSGNTIYF.

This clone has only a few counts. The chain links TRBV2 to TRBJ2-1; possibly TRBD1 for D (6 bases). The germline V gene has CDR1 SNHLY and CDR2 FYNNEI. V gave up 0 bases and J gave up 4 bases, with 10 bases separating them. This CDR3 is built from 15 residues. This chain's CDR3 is CASSEAQGGYNEQFF. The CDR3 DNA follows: TGTGCCAGCAGTGAAGCACAGGGTGGATACAATGAGCAGTTCTTC.